These 27 T cell receptor beta chains originate from one sample sequenced in a study of blood T cell repertoires in COVID-19. Profiling relied on immunoSEQ multiplex PCR, and the TCRdb table lists in-frame clones only, not all of them. The sample holds 350,000 to 400,000 clones, 89% seen once. Material for sequencing was PBMCs or T cells enriched from blood (not recorded which). Source of these receptors: a woman in her thirties who had recovered from COVID-19.

This chain's CDR3 is CAWKEGADNQPQHF. CDR3 nucleotide sequence: TGTGCCTGGAAGGAGGGGGCTGACAATCAGCCCCAGCATTTT. The rearrangement joins TRBV30 to TRBJ1-5; 7 bases fit TRBD1. The CDR3 spans 14 residues. Looked up from germline, CDR1 is GTSNPN and CDR2 is SVGIG (reference sequence). V gave up 4 bases and J gave up 3 bases; unmatched junction bases: 6.

The rearrangement uses TRBV19 and TRBJ1-1; a possible D gene is TRBD1 (5 bases). CDR1 and CDR2 from the germline V gene are LNHDA and SQIVND (reference sequence). The CDR3 is 15 residues long. The V end lost 5 bases, the J end lost 5 bases, and 18 bases lay between the germline ends. The CDR3 nucleotides are TGTGCCAGTAGTTTTAACGTAAGGGGTAGGACTGAAGCTTTCTTT. Its translation: CASSFNVRGRTEAFF.

The rearrangement links TRBV9 to TRBJ2-5; D is perhaps TRBD1 (6 bases). Germline CDR1 and CDR2: SGDLS and YYNGEE. The V end was cut by 2 bases, the J end by 4 bases, with 15 bases between. The length of the CDR3 is 15 residues. The CDR3 DNA is TGTGCCAGCAGCGTGAACTTCAGGGGTGGAGAGACCCAGTACTTC. Translated, it gives CASSVNFRGGETQYF.

The chain uses TRBV13 and TRBJ1-4, with 7 positions matching TRBD1. This CDR3 is 14 amino acids long. V dropped 2 bases and J dropped 6; count of bases not matched to a gene: 3. The germline V gene has CDR1 PRHDT and CDR2 FYEKMQ (reference sequence). The CDR3 DNA is TGTGCCAGCAGCTTAAGGACAGGTGATGAAAAACTGTTTTTT. It encodes CASSLRTGDEKLFF. Supplemented by reference TRBV13 and TRBJ1-4, the full variable domain reads AAGVIQSPRHLIKEKRETATLKCYPIPRHDTVYWYQQGPGQDPQFLISFYEKMQSDKGSIPDRFSAQQFSDYHSELNMSSLELGDSALYFCASSLRTGDEKLFFGSGTQLSVL.

The rearrangement joins TRBV5-1 to TRBJ2-7; no firm D call. Trimming took off 1 base at V and 3 bases at J, with 8 bases between the two ends. Germline values: CDR1 SGHRS, CDR2 YFSETQ. The CDR3 is 13 residues long. The CDR3 is CASSLTVNYEQYF. CDR3 DNA: TGCGCCAGCAGCTTGACAGTCAACTACGAGCAGTACTTC.

This chain uses TRBV7-2 with TRBJ2-5; weak D call: TRBD1 (5 bases). The CDR3 is 14 amino acids. Germline-derived CDR1 and CDR2 are SGHTA and FQGNSA. Trimming pared 5 bases from V and 5 bases from J, leaving 15 bases between. CDR3 DNA: TGTGCCAGCAGCCCGCGTAGGGGCTTGGAGACCCAGTACTTC. It yields the protein CASSPRRGLETQYF. Together with reference TRBV7-2 and TRBJ2-5, the CDR3 gives the full variable domain: GAGVSQSPSNKVTEKGKDVELRCDPISGHTALYWYRQSLGQGLEFLIYFQGNSAPDKSGLPSDRFSAERTGGSVSTLTIQRTQQEDSAVYLCASSPRRGLETQYFGPGTRLLVL.

The V gene is TRBV2, the J gene TRBJ2-3; D is perhaps TRBD2 (6 bases). Germline V gives CDR1 SNHLY, CDR2 FYNNEI. This CDR3 is 15 amino acids long. Trimming shortened V by 5 bases and J by 0 bases, and 12 bases separated the two germline ends. The CDR3 reads CASSRLALSTDTQYF. DNA for the CDR3: TGTGCCAGCAGTCGTCTAGCGCTTAGCACAGATACGCAGTATTTT.

The chain uses TRBV6-5 and TRBJ1-2, with D possibly matching TRBD1 (6 bases). Germline-derived CDR1 and CDR2 are MNHEY and SVGAGI. V was pared by 5 bases and J by 2 bases, with 9 bases between. This CDR3 has 13 amino acids. CDR3: CASSNTGNYGYTF. DNA for the CDR3: TGTGCCAGCAGTAACACAGGGAACTATGGCTACACCTTC.

V and J are TRBV27 and TRBJ2-2; 14 nucleotides line up with TRBD2. The CDR3 has 18 residues. Per the germline V gene, CDR1 is MNHEY and CDR2 is SMNVEV (reference sequence). V lost 5 bases, J lost 1 base, and 6 bases stayed unmatched. This CDR3 reads CASSPRLAGGRNTGELFF. CDR3 DNA: TGTGCCAGCAGTCCTCGACTAGCGGGGGGGCGGAACACCGGGGAGCTGTTTTTT.

As regards this clone: At one end the junction does not follow the germline gene, possibly because of a read error. J is TRBJ1-2 and V is TRBV4-1; 7 nucleotides agree with TRBD1. Germline V gene sequence: CDR1 MGHRA, CDR2 YSYEKL. The length of the CDR3 is 16 residues. CDR3 region: CASNQNRGQRHYGYTF. The CDR3 DNA sequence: TGCGCCAGCAACCAAAACAGGGGCCAACGGCACTATGGCTACACCTTC.

J is TRBJ2-7 and V is TRBV30, with 7 bases lining up with TRBD1. The CDR3 runs to 13 residues. J lost 6 bases, V lost 5 bases, and 10 bases had no gene match. CDR1 is GTSNPN and CDR2 is SVGIG in the germline V gene (reference sequence). CDR3 loop: CAWSIGTGAEQYF. The CDR3 coding sequence is TGTGCCTGGTCCATAGGAACAGGGGCCGAGCAGTACTTC.

The chain links TRBV3-1 (or the pseudogene TRBV3-2) to TRBJ1-4; TRBD1 agrees at 8 bases. V shed 3 bases and J 7 bases; nucleotides not matched to a gene: 16. The CDR3 contains 18 residues. The germline CDR1 and CDR2 sequences are LGHDT and YNNKEL (reference sequence). CDR3 region: CASSHPNRGGFELEKLFF. The CDR3, as DNA: TGTGCCAGCAGCCACCCTAACAGGGGGGGCTTTGAGCTTGAAAAACTGTTTTTT.

The V call is TRBV29-1, the J call TRBJ2-1; the match to TRBD2 covers 11 bases. The germline V gene has CDR1 SQVTM and CDR2 ANQGSEA. Unmatched junction bases numbered 2, after V lost 6 bases and J lost 1 base. The CDR3 sequence is 14 residues long. In nucleotides, the CDR3 is TGCAGCGTATTAGCGGGAGGGTCCTACAATGAGCAGTTCTTC. Protein product: CSVLAGGSYNEQFF.

This chain connects TRBV30 to TRBJ1-6, with D hard to call. The germline V gene has CDR1 GTSNPN and CDR2 SVGIG (reference sequence). V shed 6 bases and J shed 7 bases, with 10 bases lying between them. The CDR3 sequence is 12 residues long. The CDR3 loop is CACKIENSPLHF. The CDR3 bases are TGTGCCTGTAAAATCGAGAATTCACCCCTCCACTTT.

The rearrangement joins TRBV7-8 to TRBJ1-1; the D is unclear. Germline V gene lookup returns CDR1 SGHVS and CDR2 FQNEAQ. The CDR3 extends over 13 amino acids. Trimming shortened V by 3 bases and J by 1 base, and 6 bases separated the two germline ends. The CDR3 DNA follows: TGTGCCAGCAGCTTTTCGTGGAACACTGAAGCTTTCTTT. It encodes CASSFSWNTEAFF.

The chain couples TRBV25-1 to TRBJ1-1; D unresolved. The CDR3 covers 15 residues. The V gene's germline CDR1 is MGHDK and CDR2 SYGVNS. Trimming took off 6 bases at V and 0 bases at J, with 14 bases between the two ends. CDR3 loop: CASRGMWEVNTEAFF. CDR3 DNA sequence: TGTGCCAGCAGAGGTATGTGGGAGGTGAACACTGAAGCTTTCTTT.

The rearrangement joins TRBV9 to TRBJ2-3; 8 nucleotides match TRBD2. The germline V gene has CDR1 SGDLS and CDR2 YYNGEE. This CDR3 has 17 amino acids. J was trimmed by 6 bases and V by 0 bases; bases with no gene match: 12. CDR3 region: CASSVGVSGGTGDTQYF. In DNA form, the CDR3 reads TGTGCCAGCAGCGTAGGGGTCAGCGGGGGTACCGGGGATACGCAGTATTTT.

The J gene is TRBJ2-5, the V gene TRBV5-1; no clear D gene. This CDR3 comprises 15 residues. V shed 5 bases and J shed 7 bases, with 21 bases lying between them. Germline assignment: CDR1 SGHRS and CDR2 YFSETQ. CDR3 region: CASSPPWQAVRTQYF. The DNA for the CDR3 is TGCGCCAGCAGTCCCCCCTGGCAGGCCGTGCGGACCCAGTACTTC.

Here the CDR3 reads CASSWTGEAFF. CDR3 coding DNA: TGTGCCAGCAGCTGGACGGGAGAAGCTTTCTTT. The J gene is TRBJ1-1, the V gene TRBV7-9; D gene uncertain. Germline V gene lookup returns CDR1 SEHNR and CDR2 FQNEAQ (reference sequence). The CDR3 consists of 11 residues. Deletions cut 4 bases from V and 8 bases from J, with 8 bases between.

The chain recombines TRBV28 with TRBJ1-5, with 8 bases matching TRBD1. Germline CDR1 reads MDHEN; CDR2 reads SYDVKM. The CDR3 loop spans 16 amino acids. Unmatched junction bases numbered 12, after V lost 5 bases and J lost 6 bases. This CDR3 is CASSIELRTGSQPQHF. The CDR3 bases are TGTGCCAGCAGTATCGAACTACGGACAGGGAGTCAGCCCCAGCATTTT.

The V call is TRBV27, the J call TRBJ2-7; 9 bases agree with TRBD1. The CDR3 contains 15 residues. Trimming took 6 bases from V and 3 from J; bases not matched to a gene: 9. Germline V gene lookup returns CDR1 MNHEY and CDR2 SMNVEV (reference sequence). The chain's CDR3 is CASSRQGVRFYEQYF. The DNA of the CDR3 is TGTGCCAGCAGCAGACAGGGGGTAAGATTCTACGAGCAGTACTTC.

The chain couples TRBV19 to TRBJ1-1, with 7 nucleotides matching TRBD1. CDR1 and CDR2 from the germline V gene are LNHDA and SQIVND (reference sequence). The CDR3 runs to 18 residues. Trimming removed 7 bases from V and 4 bases from J; junction bases left unmatched: 21. Here the CDR3 DNA reads TGTGCCAGTATTCCGAGGCGGCCAGGGGGTGTCGGGGTCACTGAAGCTTTCTTT. This sequence encodes CASIPRRPGGVGVTEAFF.

J is TRBJ1-4 and V is TRBV6-5; perhaps TRBD1 as D (5 bases). The germline V and J ends were trimmed by 1 base and 4 bases, with 10 bases remaining between them. Germline loops: CDR1 MNHEY, CDR2 SVGAGI. This CDR3 has 15 residues. The DNA for the CDR3 is TGTGCCAGCAGTTACTTAGGGGCCGGTAATGAAAAACTGTTTTTT. It specifies CASSYLGAGNEKLFF.

This clone was seen once. This rearrangement joins TRBV29-1 to TRBJ1-1; D uncertain. Trimming left V 3 bases short and J 0 bases short, with 11 bases between. This CDR3 comprises 14 residues. Germline assignment: CDR1 SQVTM and CDR2 ANQGSEA. The CDR3 DNA reads as TGCAGCGTTGAGGGGAGACTGGTGAACACTGAAGCTTTCTTT. Encoded protein: CSVEGRLVNTEAFF.

V gene TRBV18 combines with J gene TRBJ2-1; D is perhaps TRBD1 (6 bases). Germline V gene data show CDR1 as KGHSH and CDR2 as LQKENI. V was shortened by 2 bases and J by 8 bases, with 10 bases between the two germline ends. The CDR3 totals 13 residues. The DNA for the CDR3 is TGTGCCAGCTCACCAGACACAGGGCATGAGCAGTTCTTC. Its protein is CASSPDTGHEQFF.

In its sample, this clone was seen a few times. The chain joins TRBV18 to TRBJ1-1; D is possibly TRBD1 (6 bases). V gave up 5 bases and J gave up 4 bases, with 17 bases separating them. The germline V gene encodes CDR1 KGHSH and CDR2 LQKENI. The CDR3 extends over 15 amino acids. The CDR3 DNA reads TGTGCCAGCTCATCGACAATGAGGGGGAGCACTGAAGCTTTCTTT. Protein: CASSSTMRGSTEAFF.

The chain uses TRBV27 and TRBJ1-1; D may be TRBD1 (5 bases). CDR3 length: 13 amino acids. Germline V CDR1 and CDR2: MNHEY, SMNVEV (reference sequence). V lost 6 bases and J lost 0, with 8 bases in between. CDR3 loop: CASRDNLNTEAFF. The CDR3 DNA reads TGTGCCAGCAGGGACAATTTGAACACTGAAGCTTTCTTT.